Sequencing of this T cell receptor beta chain was carried out in a study of blood T cell repertoires in COVID-19. Background on the study: Collection of acute and convalescent COVID-19 samples took place in the United States, Italy and Spain. Sources were T cells, B-cell-depleted T cells, or PBMCs; the material itself was cDNA or gDNA.

The germline V gene has CDR1 SGDLS and CDR2 YYNGEE. V gave up 5 bases and J gave up 0 bases; unmatched junction bases: 12. The CDR3 spans 18 residues. In the original workflow: Amplification from reference gene primers served as the basis for estimated nucleated cell counts. Repertoires were generated with immunoSEQ multiplex PCR, while TCRdb's copy carries only in-frame clones and drops some. D and trimming were read from the DNA, whereas the V and J calls and clone size are those reported in that table. The sample records hundreds of thousands of clones, about 90% being singletons. This clonotype was sampled from a woman between 18 and 29 years old who had recovered from COVID-19. The chain recombines TRBV9 with TRBJ2-2; 8 bases agree with TRBD2. The specimen sequenced was peripheral blood. The CDR3: CASREDPGLASNTGELFF. CDR3 nucleotide sequence: TGTGCCAGCAGAGAAGACCCAGGACTAGCTTCGAACACCGGGGAGCTGTTTTTT.